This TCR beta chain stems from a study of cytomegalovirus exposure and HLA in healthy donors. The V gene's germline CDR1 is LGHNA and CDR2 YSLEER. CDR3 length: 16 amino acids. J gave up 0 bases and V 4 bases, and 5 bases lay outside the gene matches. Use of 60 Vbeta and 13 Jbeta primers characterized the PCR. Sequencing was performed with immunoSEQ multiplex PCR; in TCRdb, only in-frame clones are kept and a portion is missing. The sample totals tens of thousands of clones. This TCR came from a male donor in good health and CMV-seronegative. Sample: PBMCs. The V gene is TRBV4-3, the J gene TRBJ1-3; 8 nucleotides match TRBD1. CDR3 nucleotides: TGCGCCAGCAGCCGAGACACAGGGGGCTCTGGAAACACCATATATTTT. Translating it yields CASSRDTGGSGNTIYF.